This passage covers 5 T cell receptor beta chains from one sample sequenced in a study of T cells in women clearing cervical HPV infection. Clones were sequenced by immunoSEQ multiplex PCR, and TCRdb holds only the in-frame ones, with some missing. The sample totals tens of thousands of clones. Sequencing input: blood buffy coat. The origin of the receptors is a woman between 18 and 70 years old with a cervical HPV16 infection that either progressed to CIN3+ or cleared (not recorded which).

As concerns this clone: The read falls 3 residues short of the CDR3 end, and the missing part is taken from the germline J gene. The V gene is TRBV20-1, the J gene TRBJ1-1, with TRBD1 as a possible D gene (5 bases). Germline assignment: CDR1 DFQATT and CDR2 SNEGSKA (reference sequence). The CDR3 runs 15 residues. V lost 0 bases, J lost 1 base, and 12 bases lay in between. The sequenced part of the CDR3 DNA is TGCAGTGCTAGAGATTCAGGGCGGGGGAACACTGAA. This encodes CSARDSGRGNTE. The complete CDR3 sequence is CSARDSGRGNTEAFF.

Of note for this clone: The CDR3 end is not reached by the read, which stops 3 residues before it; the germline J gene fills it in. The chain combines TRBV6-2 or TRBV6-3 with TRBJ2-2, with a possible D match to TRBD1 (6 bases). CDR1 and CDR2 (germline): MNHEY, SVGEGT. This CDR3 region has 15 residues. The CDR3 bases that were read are TGTGCCAGCAGTTCAGGGACATCTGGGGCCAACGTG. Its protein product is CASSSGTSGANV. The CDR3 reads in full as CASSSGTSGANVLFF.

CDR3 bases read: TGTGCCAGTGGGAGACAGGGGGGATCCTACGAG. This encodes CASGRQGGSYE. The complete CDR3 reads CASGRQGGSYEQYF. This chain joins TRBV19 and TRBJ2-7, with 9 nucleotides matching TRBD1. Read data end 3 residues before the CDR3 end; the end is taken from the germline J gene. J was trimmed by 1 base and V by 8 bases; bases with no gene match: 6. Germline CDR1 LNHDA, CDR2 SQIVND (reference sequence). The CDR3 has 14 residues.

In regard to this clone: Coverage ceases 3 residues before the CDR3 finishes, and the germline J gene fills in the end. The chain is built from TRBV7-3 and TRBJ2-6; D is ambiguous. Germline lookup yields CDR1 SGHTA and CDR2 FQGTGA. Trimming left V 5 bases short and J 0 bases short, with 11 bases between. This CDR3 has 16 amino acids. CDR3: CASSRPQDSGANVLTF. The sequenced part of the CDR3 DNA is TGTGCCAGCAGCCGCCCCCAGGACTCTGGGGCCAACGTC.

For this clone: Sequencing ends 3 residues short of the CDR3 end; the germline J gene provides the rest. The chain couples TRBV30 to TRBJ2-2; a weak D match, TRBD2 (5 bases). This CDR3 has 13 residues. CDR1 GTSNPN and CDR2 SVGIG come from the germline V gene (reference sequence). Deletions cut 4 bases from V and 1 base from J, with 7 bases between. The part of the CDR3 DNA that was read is TGTGCCTGGACGGGGTTGAACACCGGGGAG. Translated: CAWTGLNTGE. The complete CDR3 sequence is CAWTGLNTGELFF.